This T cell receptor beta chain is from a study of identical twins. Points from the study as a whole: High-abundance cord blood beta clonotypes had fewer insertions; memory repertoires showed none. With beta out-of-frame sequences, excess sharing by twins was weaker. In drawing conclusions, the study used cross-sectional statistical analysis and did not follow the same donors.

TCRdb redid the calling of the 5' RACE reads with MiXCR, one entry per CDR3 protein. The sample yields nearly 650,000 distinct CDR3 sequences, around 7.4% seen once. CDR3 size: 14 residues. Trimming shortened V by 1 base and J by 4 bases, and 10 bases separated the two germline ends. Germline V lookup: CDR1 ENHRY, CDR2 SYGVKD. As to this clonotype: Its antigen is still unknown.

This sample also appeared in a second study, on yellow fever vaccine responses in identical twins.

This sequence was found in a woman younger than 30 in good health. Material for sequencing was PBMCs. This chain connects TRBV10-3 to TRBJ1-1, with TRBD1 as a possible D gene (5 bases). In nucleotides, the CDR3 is TGTGCCATCAGTGAGTTAGAGGGGAGCACTGAAGCTTTCTTT. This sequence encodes CAISELEGSTEAFF.